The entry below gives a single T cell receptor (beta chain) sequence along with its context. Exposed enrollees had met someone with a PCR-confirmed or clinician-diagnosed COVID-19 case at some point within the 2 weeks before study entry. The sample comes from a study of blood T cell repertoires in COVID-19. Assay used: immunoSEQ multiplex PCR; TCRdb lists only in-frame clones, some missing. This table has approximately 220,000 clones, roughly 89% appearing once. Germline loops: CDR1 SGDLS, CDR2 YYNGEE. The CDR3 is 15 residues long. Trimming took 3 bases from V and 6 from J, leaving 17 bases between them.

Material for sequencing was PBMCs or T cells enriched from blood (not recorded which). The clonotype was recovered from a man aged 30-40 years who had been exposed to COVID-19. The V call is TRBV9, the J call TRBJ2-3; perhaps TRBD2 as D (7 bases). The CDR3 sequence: CASSARLGGADTQYF. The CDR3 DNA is TGTGCCAGCAGCGCCCGACTGGGGGGGGCCGATACGCAGTATTTT.